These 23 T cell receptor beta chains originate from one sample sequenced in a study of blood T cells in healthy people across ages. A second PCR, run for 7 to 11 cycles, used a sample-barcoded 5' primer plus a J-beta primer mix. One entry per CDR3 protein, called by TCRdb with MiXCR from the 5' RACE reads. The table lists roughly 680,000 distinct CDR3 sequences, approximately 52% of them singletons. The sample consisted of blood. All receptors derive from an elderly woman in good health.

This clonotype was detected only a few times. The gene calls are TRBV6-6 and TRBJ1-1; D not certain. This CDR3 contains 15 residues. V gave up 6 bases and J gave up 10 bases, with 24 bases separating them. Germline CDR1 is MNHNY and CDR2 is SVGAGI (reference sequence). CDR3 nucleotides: TGTGCCAGCAGAAACGAGGGTTATCGATTCGGTAGAGCTTTCTTT. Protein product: CASRNEGYRFGRAFF.

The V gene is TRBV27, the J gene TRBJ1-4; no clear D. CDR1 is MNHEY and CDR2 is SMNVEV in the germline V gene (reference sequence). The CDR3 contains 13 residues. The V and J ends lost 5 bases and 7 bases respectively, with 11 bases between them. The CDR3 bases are TGTGCCAGCAGTCCCACACGGGCTGAAAAACTGTTTTTT. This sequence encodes CASSPTRAEKLFF.

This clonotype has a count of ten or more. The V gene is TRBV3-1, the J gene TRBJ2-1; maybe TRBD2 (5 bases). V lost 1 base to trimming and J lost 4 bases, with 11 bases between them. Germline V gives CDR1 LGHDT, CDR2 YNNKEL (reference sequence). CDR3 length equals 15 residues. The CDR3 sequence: CASSQALATYNEQFF. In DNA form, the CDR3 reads TGTGCCAGCAGCCAAGCGCTAGCCACTTACAATGAGCAGTTCTTC.

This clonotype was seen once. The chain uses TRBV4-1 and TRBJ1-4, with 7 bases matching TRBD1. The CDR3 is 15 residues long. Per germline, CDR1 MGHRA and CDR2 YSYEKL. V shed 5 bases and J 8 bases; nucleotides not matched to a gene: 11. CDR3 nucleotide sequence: TGCGCCAGCAGCGCCACGTTCCAGGGGGAGGAAAAACTGTTTTTT. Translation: CASSATFQGEEKLFF.

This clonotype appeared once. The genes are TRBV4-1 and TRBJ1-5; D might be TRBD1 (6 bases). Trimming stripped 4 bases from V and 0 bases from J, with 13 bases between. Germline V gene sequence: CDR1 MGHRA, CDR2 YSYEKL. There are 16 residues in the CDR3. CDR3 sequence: CASSPGVGLSNQPQHF. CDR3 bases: TGCGCCAGCAGCCCAGGGGTCGGACTTAGCAATCAGCCCCAGCATTTT.

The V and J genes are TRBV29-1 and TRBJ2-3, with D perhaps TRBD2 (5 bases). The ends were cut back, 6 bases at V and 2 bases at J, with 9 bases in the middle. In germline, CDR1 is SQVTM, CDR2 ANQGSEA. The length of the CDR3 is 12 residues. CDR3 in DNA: TGCAGCGTCGCGGGTCCCACAGATACGCAGTATTTT. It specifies CSVAGPTDTQYF.

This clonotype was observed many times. The CDR3 region has the DNA TGTGCCACCAGCAGAGATGTTGGGAGGGAGACCCAGTACTTC. The encoded protein is CATSRDVGRETQYF. The chain combines TRBV15 with TRBJ2-5; D is perhaps TRBD2 (6 bases). The CDR3 covers 14 residues. The V end was cut by 0 bases, the J end by 5 bases, with 10 bases between. Germline CDR1 and CDR2: LNHNV and YYDKDF (reference sequence).

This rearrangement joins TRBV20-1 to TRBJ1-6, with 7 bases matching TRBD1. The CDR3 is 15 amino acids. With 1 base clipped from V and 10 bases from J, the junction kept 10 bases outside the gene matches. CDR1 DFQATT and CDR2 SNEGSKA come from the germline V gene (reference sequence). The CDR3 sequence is CSARAPGARGSPLHF. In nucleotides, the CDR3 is TGCAGTGCTAGAGCTCCAGGGGCCAGGGGGTCACCCCTCCACTTT.

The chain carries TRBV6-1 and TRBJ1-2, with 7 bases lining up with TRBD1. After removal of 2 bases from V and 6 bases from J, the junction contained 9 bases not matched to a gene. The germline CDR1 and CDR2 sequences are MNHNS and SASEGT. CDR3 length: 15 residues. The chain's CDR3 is CASSEHTGVWDGYTF. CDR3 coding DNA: TGTGCCAGCAGTGAACATACAGGGGTTTGGGATGGCTACACCTTC.

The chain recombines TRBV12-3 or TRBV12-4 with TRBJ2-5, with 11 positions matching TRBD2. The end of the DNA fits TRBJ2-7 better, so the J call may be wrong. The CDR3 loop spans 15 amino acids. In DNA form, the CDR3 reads TGTGCCAGCAGTTTATGGGGACTAGCGGACTACGAGCAGTACTTC. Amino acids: CASSLWGLADYEQYF.

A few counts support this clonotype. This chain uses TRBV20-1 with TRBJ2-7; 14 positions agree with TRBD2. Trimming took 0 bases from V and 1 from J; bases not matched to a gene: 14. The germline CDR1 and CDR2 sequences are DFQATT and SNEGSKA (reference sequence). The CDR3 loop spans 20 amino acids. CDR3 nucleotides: TGCAGTGCTAGAGATAATTTGAGGACTAGCGGGAGGATTGGGTCCTACGAGCAGTACTTC. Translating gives CSARDNLRTSGRIGSYEQYF.

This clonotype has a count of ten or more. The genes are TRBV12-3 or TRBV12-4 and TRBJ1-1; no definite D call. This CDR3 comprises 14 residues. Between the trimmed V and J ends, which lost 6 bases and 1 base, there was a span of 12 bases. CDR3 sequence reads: CASSFSQRNTEAFF. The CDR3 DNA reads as TGTGCCAGCAGCTTTTCCCAGAGGAACACTGAAGCTTTCTTT.

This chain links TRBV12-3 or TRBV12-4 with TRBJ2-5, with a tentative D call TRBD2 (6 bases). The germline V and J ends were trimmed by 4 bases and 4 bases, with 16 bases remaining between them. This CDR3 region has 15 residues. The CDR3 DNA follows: TGTGCCAGCAGTTCCGGGACGGGAGTGCGAGAGACCCAGTACTTC. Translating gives CASSSGTGVRETQYF.

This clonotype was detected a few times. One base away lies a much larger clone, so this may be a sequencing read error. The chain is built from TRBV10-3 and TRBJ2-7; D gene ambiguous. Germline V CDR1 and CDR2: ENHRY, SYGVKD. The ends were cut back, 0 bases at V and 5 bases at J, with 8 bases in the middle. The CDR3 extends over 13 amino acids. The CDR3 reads CAISESTSDEQYF. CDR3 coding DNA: TGTGCCATCAGTGAGTCTACCTCAGACGAGCAGTACTTC.

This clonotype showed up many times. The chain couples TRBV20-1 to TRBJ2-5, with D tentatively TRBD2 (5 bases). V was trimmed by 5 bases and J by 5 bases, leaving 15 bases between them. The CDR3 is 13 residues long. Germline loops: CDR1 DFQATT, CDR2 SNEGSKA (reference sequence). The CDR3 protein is CSAVSRTGETQYF. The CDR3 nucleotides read TGCAGTGCTGTCTCTCGGACGGGGGAGACCCAGTACTTC.

CDR3 sequence: CATSSIGGLYGYTF. The DNA for the CDR3 is TGTGCCACCTCCTCAATCGGGGGTCTATATGGCTACACCTTC. The rearrangement joins TRBV2 to TRBJ1-2, with D perhaps TRBD1 (5 bases). The V end was cut by 10 bases, the J end by 5 bases, with 20 bases between. The CDR3 runs to 14 residues. Germline-derived CDR1 and CDR2 are SNHLY and FYNNEI.

Written as DNA, the CDR3 is TGCGCCAGCAGCCAAGGAGCCGGGACAGGGCGGAATGAGCAGTACTTC. As protein: CASSQGAGTGRNEQYF. The chain employs TRBV4-1 and TRBJ2-7; TRBD1 matches at 9 bases. V gave up 1 base and J gave up 7 bases; unmatched junction bases: 11. CDR1 and CDR2 from the germline V gene are MGHRA and YSYEKL. The CDR3 has 16 amino acids.

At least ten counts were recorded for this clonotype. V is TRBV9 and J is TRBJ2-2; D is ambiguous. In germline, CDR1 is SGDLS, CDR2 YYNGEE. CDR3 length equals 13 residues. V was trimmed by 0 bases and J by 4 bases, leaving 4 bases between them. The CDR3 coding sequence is TGTGCCAGCAGCGTAGAAATCACCGGGGAGCTGTTTTTT. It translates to CASSVEITGELFF.

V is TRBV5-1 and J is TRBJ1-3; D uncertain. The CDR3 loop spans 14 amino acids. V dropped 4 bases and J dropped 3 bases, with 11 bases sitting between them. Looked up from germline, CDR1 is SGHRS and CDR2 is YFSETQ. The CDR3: CASSPDHGGNTIYF. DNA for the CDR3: TGCGCCAGCAGCCCGGACCACGGTGGAAACACCATATATTTT.

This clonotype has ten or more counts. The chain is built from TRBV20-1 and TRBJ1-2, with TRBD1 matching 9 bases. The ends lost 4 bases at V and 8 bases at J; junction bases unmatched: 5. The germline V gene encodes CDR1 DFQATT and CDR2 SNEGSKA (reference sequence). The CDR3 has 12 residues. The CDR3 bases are TGCAGTGCTACGGACAGGGGACCAGGCTACACCTTC. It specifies CSATDRGPGYTF.

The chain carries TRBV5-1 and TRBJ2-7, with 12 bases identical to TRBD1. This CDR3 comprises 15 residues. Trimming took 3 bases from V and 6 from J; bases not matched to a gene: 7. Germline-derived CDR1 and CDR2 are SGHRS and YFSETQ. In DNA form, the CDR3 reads TGCGCCAGCAGCTCCTCCGGGACAGGGGGCTTCGAGCAGTACTTC. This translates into CASSSSGTGGFEQYF.

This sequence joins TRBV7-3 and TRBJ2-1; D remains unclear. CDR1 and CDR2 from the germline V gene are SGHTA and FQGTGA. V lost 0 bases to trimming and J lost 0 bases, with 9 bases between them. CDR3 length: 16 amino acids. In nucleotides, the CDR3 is TGTGCCAGCAGCTTAACAGTGGGCGCCTCCTACAATGAGCAGTTCTTC. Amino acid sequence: CASSLTVGASYNEQFF.

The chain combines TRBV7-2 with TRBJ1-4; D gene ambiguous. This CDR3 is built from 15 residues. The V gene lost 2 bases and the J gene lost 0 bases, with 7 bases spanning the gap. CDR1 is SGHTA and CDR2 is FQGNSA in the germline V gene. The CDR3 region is CASSLSPSTNEKLFF. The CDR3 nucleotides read TGTGCCAGCAGCTTATCACCGTCAACTAATGAAAAACTGTTTTTT.